This passage covers 24 T cell receptor beta chains from one sample sequenced in a study of OX40 agonist ivuxolimab in advanced cancers. Method: immunoSEQ multiplex PCR; TCRdb's copy keeps in-frame clones and lacks some. The data show roughly 100,000 clones, with around 85% seen just once and 3.5% to 4% held by the top ten. Sequenced here: CD4+ or CD8+ T cells sorted from blood, sampled in a trial of the OX40 agonist ivuxolimab. Every receptor here comes from an adult with an advanced solid tumor such as melanoma, head and neck, liver or kidney cancer.

V is TRBV7-8 and J is TRBJ2-1; tentative D call: TRBD2 (5 bases). V lost 1 base, J lost 6 bases, and 13 bases lay in between. CDR3 length: 15 amino acids. CDR1 SGHVS and CDR2 FQNEAQ come from the germline V gene. The CDR3 reads CASSLVGDYGNEQFF. The DNA of the CDR3 is TGTGCCAGCAGCTTAGTAGGAGACTACGGCAATGAGCAGTTCTTC.

The chain uses TRBV2 and TRBJ1-2; D ambiguous. The CDR3 sequence is 12 residues long. Germline lookup yields CDR1 SNHLY and CDR2 FYNNEI. V shed 11 bases and J shed 3 bases, with 13 bases lying between them. The CDR3: CADKRVDYGYTF. CDR3 coding DNA: TGTGCCGACAAGAGAGTGGACTATGGCTACACCTTC.

The chain is built from TRBV7-9 and TRBJ1-4; TRBD1 might be the D (5 bases). The V and J ends lost 5 bases and 10 bases respectively, with 14 bases between them. From germline, CDR1 is SEHNR and CDR2 FQNEAQ (reference sequence). The CDR3 length is 13 residues. In DNA form, the CDR3 reads TGTGCCAGCAGCCAAGGGGCGGAAGGAAAACTGTTTTTT. This sequence encodes CASSQGAEGKLFF.

The chain joins TRBV11-2 to TRBJ2-3; D may be TRBD2 (5 bases). V was cut by 5 bases and J by 6 bases, with 12 bases left in between. Germline V gene data show CDR1 as SGHAT and CDR2 as FQNNGV. This CDR3 contains 13 residues. CDR3 nucleotide sequence: TGTGCCAGCAGCGGTAGCGCCGGGGATACGCAGTATTTT. It yields the protein CASSGSAGDTQYF.

The chain recombines TRBV7-9 with TRBJ2-7, with TRBD2 matching 7 bases. The V gene's germline CDR1 is SEHNR and CDR2 FQNEAQ (reference sequence). With V trimmed by 0 bases and J by 4 bases, 0 bases remained unmatched. The CDR3 has 13 amino acids. The CDR3 reads CASSLAAGYEQYF. The CDR3 DNA follows: TGTGCCAGCAGCTTAGCAGCGGGATACGAGCAGTACTTC.

With respect to this clone: One junction end disagrees with the germline gene, perhaps due to a read error. The chain combines TRBV6-1 with TRBJ2-3; 7 bases agree with TRBD1. The CDR3 runs to 14 residues. Germline V gene sequence: CDR1 MNHNS, CDR2 SASEGT. CDR3 protein: CAISRQGGTDTQYF. In DNA, the CDR3 is TGTGCCATCAGTCGACAGGGAGGCACAGATACGCAGTATTTT.

The V and J genes are TRBV7-9 and TRBJ1-6, with TRBD1 matching 7 bases. Germline V gene sequence: CDR1 SEHNR, CDR2 FQNEAQ (reference sequence). The V gene end was trimmed by 1 base and the J gene end by 10 bases; junction bases not matched to a gene: 13. CDR3 length: 17 amino acids. The CDR3 DNA reads as TGTGCCAGCAGCTTAGAAGGGGCCTGGACAGGAGGATCACCCCTCCACTTT. Residues: CASSLEGAWTGGSPLHF.

This chain connects TRBV10-3 to TRBJ1-5; D unclear. Germline loops: CDR1 ENHRY, CDR2 SYGVKD. The CDR3 extends over 16 amino acids. V gave up 3 bases and J gave up 0 bases, with 12 bases separating them. CDR3 DNA: TGTGCCATCAGTGAAGCAGGCGACCATAGCAATCAGCCCCAGCATTTT. It is translated as CAISEAGDHSNQPQHF.

This clone has a handful of counts. The rearrangement uses TRBV7-3 and TRBJ2-3; tentatively, D is TRBD1 (7 bases). CDR3 length: 14 amino acids. Trimming took off 2 bases at V and 4 bases at J, with 10 bases between the two ends. Germline-derived CDR1 and CDR2 are SGHTA and FQGTGA. CDR3 sequence: CASSLGGGADTQYF. The CDR3 DNA reads as TGTGCCAGCAGCTTAGGAGGGGGCGCAGATACGCAGTATTTT.

The chain is built from TRBV28 and TRBJ1-2; D is perhaps TRBD1 (5 bases). The V and J ends lost 5 bases and 2 bases respectively, with 12 bases between them. The CDR3 covers 14 residues. Germline lookup yields CDR1 MDHEN and CDR2 SYDVKM. CDR3 nucleotide sequence: TGTGCCAGCAGTGGGGGAGGGGCGAACTATGGCTACACCTTC. It is translated as CASSGGGANYGYTF.

The chain couples TRBV27 to TRBJ2-7, with D perhaps TRBD2 (5 bases). V was cut by 2 bases and J by 2 bases, with 10 bases left in between. The length of the CDR3 is 14 residues. Germline V lookup: CDR1 MNHEY, CDR2 SMNVEV (reference sequence). CDR3 DNA sequence: TGTGCCAGCAGTTTAGAGGGAGCGACCTACGAGCAGTACTTC. Amino acids: CASSLEGATYEQYF.

This chain uses TRBV4-1 with TRBJ2-4, with a possible D match to TRBD1 (5 bases). This CDR3 is built from 16 residues. The V gene lost 2 bases and the J gene lost 5 bases, with 16 bases spanning the gap. Germline V gene sequence: CDR1 MGHRA, CDR2 YSYEKL. The CDR3: CASSQYALTEENIQYF. The CDR3 nucleotides read TGCGCCAGCAGCCAATACGCCTTGACAGAAGAAAACATTCAGTACTTC.

The CDR3, as DNA: TGTGCCAGCAGCTTGCGTATCCAAGAGACCCAGTACTTC. Protein: CASSLRIQETQYF. This chain connects TRBV5-8 to TRBJ2-5; D ambiguous. V lost 1 base to trimming and J lost 1 base, with 5 bases between them. Germline CDR1 is SGHTS and CDR2 is YDEGEE. The CDR3 extends over 13 amino acids.

The rearrangement uses TRBV28 and TRBJ2-1; TRBD1 matches at 8 bases. CDR1 and CDR2 from the germline V gene are MDHEN and SYDVKM. The CDR3 length is 14 residues. The V segment lost 4 bases and the J segment 7 bases; nucleotides outside the gene matches: 6. The CDR3 nucleotides are TGTGCCAGCAGTTCCTGGACAGGGTTTAATGAGCAGTTCTTC. Translating it yields CASSSWTGFNEQFF.

The V call is TRBV28, the J call TRBJ2-3; D remains unclear. V was trimmed by 1 base and J by 8 bases, leaving 10 bases between them. The CDR3 runs 13 residues. CDR1 and CDR2 (germline): MDHEN, SYDVKM. DNA of the CDR3: TGTGCCAGCAGTTTATCCCCTCAAAGTACGCAGTATTTT. Its protein product is CASSLSPQSTQYF.

The V gene is TRBV19, the J gene TRBJ1-1, with TRBD1 as a possible D gene (5 bases). The CDR3 has 14 amino acids. Germline V gives CDR1 LNHDA, CDR2 SQIVND (reference sequence). Trimming removed 7 bases at V and 7 bases at J, with 19 bases between. The CDR3 coding sequence is TGTGCCAGTAATACACAGGCCCACTCACGTGAAGCTTTCTTT. It encodes CASNTQAHSREAFF.

The V call is TRBV11-2, the J call TRBJ2-5; TRBD1 matches at 8 bases. Germline V gene data show CDR1 as SGHAT and CDR2 as FQNNGV. The CDR3 loop spans 14 amino acids. Trimming cost V 5 bases and J 7 bases; bases outside gene matches: 9. The CDR3, as DNA: TGTGCCAGCAGCAGACTACCACAGGGGGGGACCCAGTACTTC. This gives the protein CASSRLPQGGTQYF. The full variable domain, rest sourced from reference TRBV11-2 and TRBJ2-5, is EAGVAQSPRYKIIEKRQSVAFWCNPISGHATLYWYQQILGQGPKLLIQFQNNGVVDDSQLPKDRFSAERLKGVDSTLKIQPAKLEDSAVYLCASSRLPQGGTQYFGPGTRLLVL.

The gene calls are TRBV20-1 and TRBJ2-5; D perhaps matches TRBD2 (5 bases). Deletions cut 6 bases from V and 4 bases from J, with 6 bases between. The CDR3 extends over 10 amino acids. Germline loops: CDR1 DFQATT, CDR2 SNEGSKA (reference sequence). CDR3 nucleotide sequence: TGCAGTGCAACTAGAGAGACCCAGTACTTC. It codes for CSATRETQYF.

The J gene is TRBJ2-3, the V gene TRBV11-3; maybe TRBD1 (6 bases). The V and J ends lost 1 base and 3 bases respectively, with 14 bases between them. This CDR3 is built from 16 residues. The germline V gene has CDR1 SGHNT and CDR2 YENEEA. The CDR3 here is CASSLARGLPTDTQYF. The DNA of the CDR3 is TGTGCCAGCAGCTTAGCCAGGGGCCTCCCTACAGATACGCAGTATTTT.

The sample holds one count of this clone. V usage is TRBV6-5 and J usage is TRBJ1-2; TRBD1 might be the D (5 bases). The CDR3 sequence is 13 residues long. In germline, CDR1 is MNHEY, CDR2 SVGAGI. The V end lost 2 bases, the J end lost 7 bases, and 11 bases lay between the germline ends. The CDR3 coding sequence is TGTGCCAGCAGTTACGGCAGGGTAACTGGCTACACCTTC. Protein: CASSYGRVTGYTF.

This clone was counted a single time. The V call is TRBV28, the J call TRBJ2-2, with 8 bases matching TRBD1. The CDR3 runs to 15 residues. Looked up from germline, CDR1 is MDHEN and CDR2 is SYDVKM. V gave up 10 bases and J gave up 4 bases; unmatched junction bases: 11. The CDR3 DNA reads TGTGCCAACGGACAGGGTACGTTTGGCACCGGGGAGCTGTTTTTT. Its translation is CANGQGTFGTGELFF.

This rearrangement joins TRBV5-4 to TRBJ2-5; possible D gene TRBD2, 6 bases. The DNA end is more similar to TRBJ2-7, so the J call may be wrong. Looked up from germline, CDR1 is SGHNT and CDR2 is YYREEE (reference sequence). The CDR3 is made up of 15 amino acids. CDR3 protein: CASSPGLRSEYEQYF. CDR3 DNA sequence: TGTGCCAGCAGCCCGGGACTCCGGAGTGAGTACGAGCAGTACTTC.

V is TRBV27 and J is TRBJ1-2; 7 bases are shared with TRBD1. This CDR3 is 15 amino acids long. CDR1 is MNHEY and CDR2 is SMNVEV in the germline V gene (reference sequence). V shed 2 bases, J shed 4 bases, and the junction held 7 bases outside the gene matches. The CDR3 protein is CASSLRQGLGYGYTF. Written as DNA, the CDR3 is TGTGCCAGCAGTTTAAGACAGGGTTTAGGCTATGGCTACACCTTC.

This chain joins TRBV5-8 and TRBJ2-3, with D uncertain. Germline CDR1 and CDR2: SGHTS and YDEGEE. CDR3 length: 16 residues. V was shortened by 2 bases and J by 3 bases, with 16 bases between the two germline ends. CDR3 DNA: TGTGCCAGCAGCTTAGGAGTTCTGGGCACGACAGATACGCAGTATTTT. It encodes CASSLGVLGTTDTQYF.